One and the same sample provided the 26 T cell receptor beta chains below, sequenced in a study of blood T cell repertoires in COVID-19. Generated by immunoSEQ multiplex PCR, the TCRdb table keeps only in-frame clones and is missing some. The data show tens of thousands of clones, roughly 90% seen once. The source material was peripheral blood. The receptors originated from a man aged 40-55 years with COVID-19, enrolled during active disease.

The chain carries TRBV19 and TRBJ1-5; unclear D gene. Germline V CDR1 and CDR2: LNHDA, SQIVND (reference sequence). The germline V and J ends were trimmed by 1 base and 7 bases, with 5 bases remaining between them. This CDR3 has 12 amino acids. This chain's CDR3 is CASSIGGQPQHF. The CDR3 DNA reads TGTGCCAGTAGTATAGGCGGACAGCCCCAGCATTTT.

The J gene is TRBJ1-3, the V gene TRBV10-2; unclear D gene. The CDR3 has 15 residues. Germline V CDR1 and CDR2: WSHSY, SAAADI. V shed 0 bases and J shed 4 bases, with 10 bases lying between them. CDR3 bases: TGCGCCAGCAGTGAGTCGAGGTCCCGGGGAAACACCATATATTTT. This sequence encodes CASSESRSRGNTIYF.

The rearrangement joins TRBV6-5 to TRBJ2-5, with D possibly matching TRBD1 (7 bases). The V gene's germline CDR1 is MNHEY and CDR2 SVGAGI. This CDR3 region has 15 residues. Trimming stripped 7 bases from V and 2 bases from J, with 17 bases between. The CDR3 is CASKDQGGPQETQYF. DNA of the CDR3: TGTGCCAGCAAAGACCAGGGGGGACCTCAAGAGACCCAGTACTTC.

The chain combines TRBV7-9 with TRBJ2-5, with D tentatively TRBD2 (6 bases). The CDR3 sequence is 16 residues long. The V end was cut by 4 bases, the J end by 1 base, with 16 bases between. CDR1 is SEHNR and CDR2 is FQNEAQ in the germline V gene (reference sequence). The CDR3 DNA sequence: TGTGCCAGCAGCTGGGGGTCGGGGGAGATCCAAGAGACCCAGTACTTC. Amino acids: CASSWGSGEIQETQYF.

This chain connects TRBV2 to TRBJ1-3, with D hard to call. The V end lost 3 bases, the J end lost 3 bases, and 6 bases lay between the germline ends. The CDR3 totals 13 residues. From germline, CDR1 is SNHLY and CDR2 FYNNEI. The DNA of the CDR3 is TGTGCCAGCAGTGAGAGGAGTGGAAACACCATATATTTT. This sequence encodes CASSERSGNTIYF.

The chain recombines TRBV5-1 with TRBJ2-3; 7 positions match TRBD2. The V gene end was trimmed by 4 bases and the J gene end by 2 bases; junction bases not matched to a gene: 10. There are 16 residues in the CDR3. The germline CDR1 and CDR2 sequences are SGHRS and YFSETQ. Here the CDR3 reads CASSPAASGNTDTQYF. CDR3 DNA: TGCGCCAGCAGCCCAGCGGCTAGCGGAAACACAGATACGCAGTATTTT.

CDR3 sequence: CASRIRATSGDTDTQYF. The CDR3 DNA is TGTGCCAGCAGGATAAGAGCGACTAGCGGGGACACAGATACGCAGTATTTT. V gene TRBV27 combines with J gene TRBJ2-3, with 11 bases that match TRBD2. V shed 6 bases and J 2 bases; nucleotides not matched to a gene: 10. Germline V gene sequence: CDR1 MNHEY, CDR2 SMNVEV (reference sequence). This CDR3 region has 17 residues.

The V call is TRBV9, the J call TRBJ2-7; D is unclear. The CDR3 is 14 amino acids. Per the germline V gene, CDR1 is SGDLS and CDR2 is YYNGEE. V was pared by 0 bases and J by 2 bases, with 9 bases between. In nucleotides, the CDR3 is TGTGCCAGCAGCGTAGCTTCGGTTGCCTACGAGCAGTACTTC. Residues: CASSVASVAYEQYF.

The rearrangement joins TRBV27 to TRBJ2-1, with 11 bases aligning to TRBD2. After removal of 5 bases from V and 6 bases from J, the junction contained 9 bases not matched to a gene. Germline CDR1 MNHEY, CDR2 SMNVEV (reference sequence). CDR3 length: 16 amino acids. The CDR3 loop reads CASSPSGLAAGNEQFF. Written as DNA, the CDR3 is TGTGCCAGCAGTCCTTCGGGACTAGCGGCGGGCAATGAGCAGTTCTTC.

V usage is TRBV19 and J usage is TRBJ1-5; D gene ambiguous. CDR3 length equals 15 residues. CDR1 LNHDA and CDR2 SQIVND come from the germline V gene (reference sequence). Trimming pared 3 bases from V and 4 bases from J, leaving 13 bases between. CDR3 in DNA: TGTGCCAGTAGTATCCTTAACATGATTAATCAGCCCCAGCATTTT. Amino acids: CASSILNMINQPQHF.

The chain recombines TRBV5-1 with TRBJ1-1, with 7 nucleotides matching TRBD1. Germline CDR1 is SGHRS and CDR2 is YFSETQ. The CDR3 length is 13 residues. The ends lost 4 bases at V and 7 bases at J; junction bases unmatched: 7. The CDR3 sequence: CASSTRGSGEAFF. CDR3 nucleotides: TGCGCCAGCAGCACCAGGGGGTCGGGTGAAGCTTTCTTT.

The chain recombines TRBV4-1 with TRBJ2-7, with a tentative D call TRBD2 (5 bases). The CDR3 totals 14 residues. The V gene's germline CDR1 is MGHRA and CDR2 YSYEKL. Trimming stripped 4 bases from V and 3 bases from J, with 13 bases between. CDR3 nucleotides: TGCGCCAGCAGCCTACGGGAAGGAGTCTACGAGCAGTACTTC. Protein sequence: CASSLREGVYEQYF.

The chain couples TRBV10-1 to TRBJ1-1, with D possibly TRBD1 on 6 matching bases. CDR1 is WNHNN, CDR2 SYGVQD, per germline (reference sequence). CDR3 length: 13 residues. V lost 5 bases and J lost 0, with 7 bases in between. The CDR3 sequence is CASSTGMNTEAFF. CDR3 DNA sequence: TGCGCCAGCAGTACAGGGATGAACACTGAAGCTTTCTTT.

The CDR3 protein is CATSRGGSEQYF. In nucleotides, the CDR3 is TGTGCCACCAGCAGAGGAGGAAGCGAGCAGTACTTC. The V call is TRBV15, the J call TRBJ2-7; D call uncertain. This CDR3 has 12 amino acids. The V gene lost 1 base and the J gene lost 6 bases, with 7 bases spanning the gap. Germline V gene sequence: CDR1 LNHNV, CDR2 YYDKDF (reference sequence).

This clone showed up just once. The chain uses TRBV7-2 and TRBJ1-1; perhaps TRBD1 as D (5 bases). CDR3 size: 13 residues. Germline V gene sequence: CDR1 SGHTA, CDR2 FQGNSA. The V end was cut by 1 base, the J end by 7 bases, with 10 bases between. CDR3 nucleotides: TGTGCCAGCAGCTTAGTTGGGAGGGGTGAAGCTTTCTTT. Translated: CASSLVGRGEAFF.

The table lists this clone with a count of one. This sequence joins TRBV27 and TRBJ2-7; no clear D. The CDR3 contains 14 residues. Trimming cost V 4 bases and J 0 bases, with 10 bases left between them. Germline assignment: CDR1 MNHEY and CDR2 SMNVEV (reference sequence). The CDR3 spells CASSYIPGSYEQYF. The CDR3 DNA reads TGTGCCAGCAGTTATATCCCCGGCTCCTACGAGCAGTACTTC.

The rearrangement links TRBV7-9 to TRBJ1-3; D is unclear. Germline CDR1 SEHNR, CDR2 FQNEAQ (reference sequence). V lost 2 bases, J lost 2 bases, and 7 bases lay in between. This CDR3 region has 14 residues. CDR3 protein: CASSLPPPGNTIYF. In DNA form, the CDR3 reads TGTGCCAGCAGCTTACCCCCTCCTGGAAACACCATATATTTT.

The rearrangement joins TRBV6-6 to TRBJ2-6, with D tentatively TRBD2 (5 bases). CDR1 is MNHNY, CDR2 SVGAGI, per germline (reference sequence). The CDR3 extends over 16 amino acids. V was clipped by 6 bases and J by 1 base, with 13 bases between them. The DNA of the CDR3 is TGTGCCAGCAGCCGCCTCACGGGATCTGGGGCCAACGTCCTGACTTTC. This gives the protein CASSRLTGSGANVLTF.

The chain carries TRBV20-1 and TRBJ2-5, with 9 bases aligning to TRBD2. Looked up from germline, CDR1 is DFQATT and CDR2 is SNEGSKA (reference sequence). The trim removed 3 bases at V and 5 bases at J, leaving 13 bases unmatched. CDR3 length: 16 residues. The CDR3 region is CSASAPTSGFSETQYF. Written as DNA, the CDR3 is TGCAGTGCTAGTGCCCCGACTAGCGGATTCTCGGAGACCCAGTACTTC.

As regards this clone: The junction departs from the called germline gene at one end, perhaps through a read error. The chain is built from TRBV27 and TRBJ2-3; no clear D. CDR1 is MNHEY and CDR2 is SMNVEV in the germline V gene (reference sequence). The CDR3 spans 16 residues. The CDR3 DNA follows: TGTGCCAGCAGTGTATCCCCTAGAAGTCACACAGATACGCAGTATTTT. It codes for CASSVSPRSHTDTQYF.

The chain uses TRBV19 and TRBJ2-1; 8 positions match TRBD1. CDR1 is LNHDA, CDR2 SQIVND, per germline (reference sequence). This CDR3 comprises 15 residues. Trimming took 7 bases from V and 8 from J; bases not matched to a gene: 13. The CDR3 spells CASTRTGWKGDEQFF. In DNA form, the CDR3 reads TGTGCCAGTACCCGGACAGGGTGGAAGGGGGATGAGCAGTTCTTC.

The CDR3 bases are TGTGCCACCAGTGATTTGAGCTCCGAGCAGTACTTC. This encodes CATSDLSSEQYF. This sequence joins TRBV24-1 and TRBJ2-7, with unresolved D. This CDR3 is built from 12 residues. Per the germline V gene, CDR1 is KGHDR and CDR2 is SFDVKD. Trimming stripped 0 bases from V and 6 bases from J, with 5 bases between.

This chain uses TRBV28 with TRBJ2-7, with TRBD1 identical over 7 bases. CDR1 and CDR2 from the germline V gene are MDHEN and SYDVKM. CDR3 size: 15 residues. With 5 bases clipped from V and 5 bases from J, the junction kept 12 bases outside the gene matches. For the CDR3, the DNA is TGTGCCAGCAGTCAGACAGGGTTTGACCGCCACGAGCAGTACTTC. This sequence encodes CASSQTGFDRHEQYF. Complete variable domain (other parts from reference TRBV28 and TRBJ2-7): DVKVTQSSRYLVKRTGEKVFLECVQDMDHENMFWYRQDPGLGLRLIYFSYDVKMKEKGDIPEGYSVSREKKERFSLILESASTNQTSMYLCASSQTGFDRHEQYFGPGTRLTVT.

This clone has a single count. This chain links TRBV5-5 with TRBJ2-7, with TRBD2 identical over 7 bases. Germline lookup yields CDR1 SGHKS and CDR2 YYEKEE (reference sequence). Trimming cost V 0 bases and J 4 bases; bases outside gene matches: 16. The CDR3 is made up of 18 amino acids. The CDR3 bases are TGTGCCAGCAGCTTGGCCCCCTCCGGCGGGAGCCTCGGGTACGAGCAGTACTTC. Translation: CASSLAPSGGSLGYEQYF.

V usage is TRBV5-1 and J usage is TRBJ2-3; the D is unclear. This CDR3 is built from 13 residues. The germline gives CDR1 SGHRS, CDR2 YFSETQ. The V gene lost 3 bases and the J gene lost 11 bases, with 16 bases spanning the gap. CDR3 coding DNA: TGCGCCAGCAGCTCCACAGACCGGCAAGGGCAGTATTTT. As protein: CASSSTDRQGQYF.

The chain uses TRBV28 and TRBJ1-1; weak D call: TRBD1 (6 bases). This CDR3 comprises 15 residues. Between the trimmed V and J ends, which lost 2 bases and 1 base, there was a span of 11 bases. CDR1 MDHEN and CDR2 SYDVKM come from the germline V gene. CDR3 amino acids: CASSLVGQTNTEAFF. The CDR3 nucleotides are TGTGCCAGCAGTTTAGTTGGACAGACGAACACTGAAGCTTTCTTT.